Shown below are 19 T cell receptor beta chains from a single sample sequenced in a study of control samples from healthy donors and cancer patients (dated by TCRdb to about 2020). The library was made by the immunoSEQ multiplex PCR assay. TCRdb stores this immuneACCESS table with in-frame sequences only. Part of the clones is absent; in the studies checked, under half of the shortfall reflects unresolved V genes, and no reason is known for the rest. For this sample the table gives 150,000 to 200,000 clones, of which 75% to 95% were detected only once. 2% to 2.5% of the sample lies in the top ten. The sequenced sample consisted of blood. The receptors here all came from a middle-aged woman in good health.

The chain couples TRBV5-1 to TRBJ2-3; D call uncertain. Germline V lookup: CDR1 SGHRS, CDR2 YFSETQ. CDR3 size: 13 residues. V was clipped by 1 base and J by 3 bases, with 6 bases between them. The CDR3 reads CASSLLGTDTQYF. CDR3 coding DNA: TGCGCCAGCAGCTTGTTAGGGACAGATACGCAGTATTTT. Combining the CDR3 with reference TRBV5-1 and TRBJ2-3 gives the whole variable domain KAGVTQTPRYLIKTRGQQVTLSCSPISGHRSVSWYQQTPGQGLQFLFEYFSETQRNKGNFPGRFSGRQFSNSRSEMNVSTLELGDSALYLCASSLLGTDTQYFGPGTRLTVL.

The CDR3 region has the DNA TGTGCCAGCAGCTTAGGACAGGGGCAATCACCCCTCCACTTT. Encoded protein: CASSLGQGQSPLHF. The V gene is TRBV13, the J gene TRBJ1-6; 7 bases are a match to TRBD1. Trimming removed 0 bases from V and 10 bases from J; junction bases left unmatched: 3. The CDR3 sequence is 14 residues long. Germline CDR1 PRHDT, CDR2 FYEKMQ (reference sequence).

The CDR3 nucleotides are TGCAGCGTTGAAAAGGGGGCAGACACTGAAGCTTTCTTT. This codes for CSVEKGADTEAFF. The V and J genes are TRBV29-1 and TRBJ1-1; 7 bases agree with TRBD1. The CDR3 has 13 residues. The germline V gene has CDR1 SQVTM and CDR2 ANQGSEA. V was pared by 2 bases and J by 3 bases, with 3 bases of the junction left unmatched.

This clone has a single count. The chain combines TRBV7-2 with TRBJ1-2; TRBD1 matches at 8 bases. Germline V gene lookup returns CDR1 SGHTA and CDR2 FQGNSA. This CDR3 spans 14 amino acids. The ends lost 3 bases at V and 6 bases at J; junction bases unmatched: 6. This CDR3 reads CASSFEGQGNGYTF. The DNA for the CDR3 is TGTGCCAGCAGCTTCGAAGGACAGGGTAATGGCTACACCTTC.

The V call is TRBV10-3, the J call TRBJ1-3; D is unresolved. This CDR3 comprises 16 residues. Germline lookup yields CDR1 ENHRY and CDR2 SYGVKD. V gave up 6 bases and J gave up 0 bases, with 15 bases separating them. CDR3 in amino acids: CAIRDLIRSSGNTIYF. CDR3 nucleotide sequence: TGTGCCATCAGAGACTTGATACGAAGCTCTGGAAACACCATATATTTT.

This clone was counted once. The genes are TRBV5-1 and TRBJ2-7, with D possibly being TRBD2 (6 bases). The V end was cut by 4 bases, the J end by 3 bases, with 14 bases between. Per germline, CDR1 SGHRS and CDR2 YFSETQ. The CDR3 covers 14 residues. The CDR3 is CASSPSGGGYEQYF. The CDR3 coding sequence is TGCGCCAGCAGCCCGTCCGGGGGAGGCTACGAGCAGTACTTC.

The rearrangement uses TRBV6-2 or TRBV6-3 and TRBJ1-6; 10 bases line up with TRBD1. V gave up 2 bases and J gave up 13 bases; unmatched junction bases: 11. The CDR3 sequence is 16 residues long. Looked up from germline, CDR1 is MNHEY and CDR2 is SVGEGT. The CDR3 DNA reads TGTGCCAGCAGTTACCCGGGACAGGGGTTCGGTTCCCCCCTCCACTTT. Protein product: CASSYPGQGFGSPLHF.

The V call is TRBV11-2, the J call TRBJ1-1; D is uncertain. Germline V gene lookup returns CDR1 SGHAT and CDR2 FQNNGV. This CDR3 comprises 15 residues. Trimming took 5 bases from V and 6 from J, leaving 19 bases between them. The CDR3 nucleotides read TGTGCCAGCAGCCCCGTAGGATTCACAACGGCTGAAGCTTTCTTT. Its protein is CASSPVGFTTAEAFF.

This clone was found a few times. CDR3 in amino acids: CASSQRGLAGESSTDTQYF. In DNA form, the CDR3 reads TGCGCCAGCAGCCAAAGAGGACTAGCGGGGGAATCTAGCACAGATACGCAGTATTTT. The chain combines TRBV4-1 with TRBJ2-3; 13 bases match TRBD2. CDR1 and CDR2 (germline): MGHRA, YSYEKL. The V gene end was trimmed by 2 bases and the J gene end by 0 bases; junction bases not matched to a gene: 8. The CDR3 is made up of 19 amino acids.

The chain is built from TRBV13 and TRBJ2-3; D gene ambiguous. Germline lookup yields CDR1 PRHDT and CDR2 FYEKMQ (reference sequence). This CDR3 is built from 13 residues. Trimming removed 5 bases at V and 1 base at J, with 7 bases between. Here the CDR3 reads CASSPPGTDTQYF. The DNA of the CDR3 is TGTGCCAGCAGCCCCCCGGGCACAGATACGCAGTATTTT.

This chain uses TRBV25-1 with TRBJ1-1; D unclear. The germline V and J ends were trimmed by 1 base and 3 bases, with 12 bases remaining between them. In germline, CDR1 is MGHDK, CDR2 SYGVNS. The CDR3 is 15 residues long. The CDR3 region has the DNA TGTGCCAGCAGTGAATCTCGGCGGCCGCACACTGAAGCTTTCTTT. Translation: CASSESRRPHTEAFF. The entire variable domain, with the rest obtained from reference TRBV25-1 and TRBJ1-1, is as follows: EADIYQTPRYLVIGTGKKITLECSQTMGHDKMYWYQQDPGMELHLIHYSYGVNSTEKGDLSSESTVSRIRTEHFPLTLESARPSHTSQYLCASSESRRPHTEAFFGQGTRLTVV.

CDR3 DNA: TGTGCCAGCAGTTACTGGGGACAGCTGAACACTGAAGCTTTCTTT. Encoded protein: CASSYWGQLNTEAFF. V is TRBV6-6 and J is TRBJ1-1; 7 bases line up with TRBD1. V gave up 1 base and J gave up 0 bases; unmatched junction bases: 2. The CDR3 sequence is 15 residues long. CDR1 is MNHNY, CDR2 SVGAGI, per germline (reference sequence).

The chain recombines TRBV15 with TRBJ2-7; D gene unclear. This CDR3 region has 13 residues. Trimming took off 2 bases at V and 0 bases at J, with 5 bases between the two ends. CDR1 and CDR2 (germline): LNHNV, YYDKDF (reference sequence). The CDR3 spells CATSRPGSYEQYF. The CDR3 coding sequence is TGTGCCACCAGCAGACCCGGCTCCTACGAGCAGTACTTC.

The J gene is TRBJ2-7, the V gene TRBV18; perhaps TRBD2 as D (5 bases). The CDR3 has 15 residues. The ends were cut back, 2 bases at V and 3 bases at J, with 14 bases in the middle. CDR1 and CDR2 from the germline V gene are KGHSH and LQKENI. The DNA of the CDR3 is TGTGCCAGCTCACCAGGAGGTGCCGGCGACTACGAGCAGTACTTC. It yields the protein CASSPGGAGDYEQYF.

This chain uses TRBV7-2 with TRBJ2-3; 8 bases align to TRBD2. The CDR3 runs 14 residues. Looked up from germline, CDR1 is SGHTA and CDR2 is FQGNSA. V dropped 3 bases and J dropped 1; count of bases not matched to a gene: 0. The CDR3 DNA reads TGTGCCAGCAGCTTTAGCGGGGGCACAGATACGCAGTATTTT. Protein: CASSFSGGTDTQYF.

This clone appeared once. The CDR3 here is CASSSSGVEKLFF. DNA of the CDR3: TGTGCCAGCAGTTCCTCAGGTGTTGAAAAACTGTTTTTT. The genes are TRBV12-3 or TRBV12-4 and TRBJ1-4; D is ambiguous. The CDR3 contains 13 residues. V lost 4 bases and J lost 7, with 10 bases in between.

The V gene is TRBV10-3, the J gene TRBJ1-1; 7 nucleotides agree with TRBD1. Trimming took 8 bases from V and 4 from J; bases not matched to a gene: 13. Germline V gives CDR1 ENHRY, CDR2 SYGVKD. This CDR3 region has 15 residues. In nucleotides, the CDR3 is TGTGCCATCCGGTCTTTTGACAGGGATCCCACTGAAGCTTTCTTT. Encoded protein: CAIRSFDRDPTEAFF.

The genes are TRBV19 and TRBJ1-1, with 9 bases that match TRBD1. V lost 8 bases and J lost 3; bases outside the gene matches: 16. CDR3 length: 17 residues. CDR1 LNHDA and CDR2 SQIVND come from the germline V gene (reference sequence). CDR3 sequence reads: CASGEPGQGPRDTEAFF. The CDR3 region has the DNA TGTGCCAGTGGGGAACCGGGACAGGGCCCAAGGGACACTGAAGCTTTCTTT.

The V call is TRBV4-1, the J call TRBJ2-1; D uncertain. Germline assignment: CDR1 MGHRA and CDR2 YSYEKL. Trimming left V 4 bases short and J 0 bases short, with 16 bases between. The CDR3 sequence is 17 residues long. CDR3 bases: TGCGCCAGCAGCCCCCCCCGCGACACCCTCTCCTACAATGAGCAGTTCTTC. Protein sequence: CASSPPRDTLSYNEQFF.